This TCR beta chain was observed in a study of Tregs in tolerant kidney transplant recipients. Study observations and caveats: Antigen-driven expansion was suggested because donor-specific Tregs expanded more than all Tregs in tolerant patients.

Mixed chimerism was transient after nonmyeloablative marrow transplants from related graft donors. Using immunoSEQ multiplex PCR, the repertoire was profiled, and TCRdb retains in-frame clones only, with some absent. The sample contains more than 70,000 clones, 90% to 95% of which appear only once. This clone has just a few counts. Antigen: not known. The sample was CD4+ T cells from blood (PBMCs), taken 24 months after the transplant. The sequence derives from a human patient who received a combined kidney and bone marrow transplant. Some of these T cells may belong to the graft donor.

Here the CDR3 DNA reads TGTGCCAGCACCGAAACAGCCAACTCTGGAAACACCATATATTTT. Translated: CASTETANSGNTIYF. The V and J genes are TRBV2 and TRBJ1-3; D not certain. The CDR3 consists of 15 residues. Germline V gene sequence: CDR1 SNHLY, CDR2 FYNNEI. With 7 bases removed from V and 0 bases from J, the gap between germline ends came to 13 bases.